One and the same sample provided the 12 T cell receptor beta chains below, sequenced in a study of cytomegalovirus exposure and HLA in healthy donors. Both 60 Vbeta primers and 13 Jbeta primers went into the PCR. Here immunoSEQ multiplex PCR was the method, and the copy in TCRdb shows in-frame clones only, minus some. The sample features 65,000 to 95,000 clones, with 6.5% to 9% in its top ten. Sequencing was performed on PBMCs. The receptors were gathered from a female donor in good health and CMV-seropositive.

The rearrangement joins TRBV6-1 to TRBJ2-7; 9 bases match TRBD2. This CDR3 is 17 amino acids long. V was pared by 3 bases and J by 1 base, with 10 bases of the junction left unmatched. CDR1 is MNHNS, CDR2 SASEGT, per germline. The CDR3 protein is CASSEEALAGQSYEQYF. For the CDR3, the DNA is TGTGCCAGCAGTGAGGAGGCCCTAGCGGGACAATCCTACGAGCAGTACTTC.

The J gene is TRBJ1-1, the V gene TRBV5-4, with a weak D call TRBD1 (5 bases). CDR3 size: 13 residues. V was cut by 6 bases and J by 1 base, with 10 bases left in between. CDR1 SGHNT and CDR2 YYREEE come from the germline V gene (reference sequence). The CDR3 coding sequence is TGTGCCAGCATGGGGACTCAGAACACTGAAGCTTTCTTT. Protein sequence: CASMGTQNTEAFF.

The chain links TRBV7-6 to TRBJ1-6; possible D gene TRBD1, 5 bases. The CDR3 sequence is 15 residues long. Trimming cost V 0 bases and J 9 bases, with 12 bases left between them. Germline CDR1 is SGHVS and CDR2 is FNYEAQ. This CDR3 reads CASSLARQGGSPLHF. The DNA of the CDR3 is TGTGCCAGCAGCTTAGCGAGGCAGGGAGGTTCACCCCTCCACTTT.

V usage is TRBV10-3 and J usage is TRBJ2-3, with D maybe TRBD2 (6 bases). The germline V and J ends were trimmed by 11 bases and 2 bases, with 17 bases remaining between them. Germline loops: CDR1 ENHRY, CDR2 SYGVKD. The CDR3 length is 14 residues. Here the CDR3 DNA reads TGTGCCGCCTCCCGTCGGGGGACCACAGATACGCAGTATTTT. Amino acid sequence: CAASRRGTTDTQYF.

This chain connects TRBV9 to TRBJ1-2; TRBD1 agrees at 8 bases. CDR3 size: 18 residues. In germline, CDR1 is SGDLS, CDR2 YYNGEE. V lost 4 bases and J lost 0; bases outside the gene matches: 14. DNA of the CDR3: TGTGCCAGCAGCACGGCCCCCTGGGACAGGATCGCTAACTATGGCTACACCTTC. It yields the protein CASSTAPWDRIANYGYTF.

The CDR3, as DNA: TGTGCCAGCAGCCCCGAAGGGGGACTAGCGGGAGGGCGTATCACCGGGGAGCTGTTTTTT. It codes for CASSPEGGLAGGRITGELFF. This rearrangement joins TRBV28 to TRBJ2-2; TRBD2 aligns across 16 bases. This CDR3 region has 20 residues. After removal of 6 bases from V and 4 bases from J, the junction contained 14 bases not matched to a gene. Per the germline V gene, CDR1 is MDHEN and CDR2 is SYDVKM.

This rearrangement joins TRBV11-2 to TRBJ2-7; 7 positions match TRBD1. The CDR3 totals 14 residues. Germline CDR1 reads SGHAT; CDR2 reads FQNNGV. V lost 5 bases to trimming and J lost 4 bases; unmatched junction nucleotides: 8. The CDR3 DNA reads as TGTGCCAGCAGCGTTACGGGACAGACATACGAGCAGTACTTC. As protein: CASSVTGQTYEQYF.

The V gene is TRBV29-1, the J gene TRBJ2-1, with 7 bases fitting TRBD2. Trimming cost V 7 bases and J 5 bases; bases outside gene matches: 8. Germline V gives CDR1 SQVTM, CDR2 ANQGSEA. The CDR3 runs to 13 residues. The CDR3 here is CSAPGTKDNEQFF. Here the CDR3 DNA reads TGCAGCGCCCCCGGGACTAAGGACAATGAGCAGTTCTTC.

The CDR3 sequence is CASSPTRDHEQYF. CDR3 in DNA: TGTGCCAGCTCACCAACTAGAGACCACGAGCAGTACTTC. The chain carries TRBV18 and TRBJ2-7, with a possible D match to TRBD2 (5 bases). This CDR3 comprises 13 residues. The germline CDR1 and CDR2 sequences are KGHSH and LQKENI. Trimming removed 2 bases from V and 5 bases from J, with 10 bases in between.

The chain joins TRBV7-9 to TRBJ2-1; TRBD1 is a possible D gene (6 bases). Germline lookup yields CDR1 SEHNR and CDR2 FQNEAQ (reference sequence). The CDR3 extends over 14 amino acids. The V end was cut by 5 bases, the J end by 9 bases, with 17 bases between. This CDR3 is CASSAHRVRSEQFF. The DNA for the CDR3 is TGTGCCAGCAGCGCCCACAGGGTGCGGAGTGAGCAGTTCTTC.

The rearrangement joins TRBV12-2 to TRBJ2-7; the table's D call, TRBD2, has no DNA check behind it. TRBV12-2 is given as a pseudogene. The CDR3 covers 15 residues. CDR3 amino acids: CASRQSLAGPYEQYF. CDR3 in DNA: TGTGCAAGTCGCCAAAGTCTAGCGGGCCCCTACGAGCAGTACTTC.

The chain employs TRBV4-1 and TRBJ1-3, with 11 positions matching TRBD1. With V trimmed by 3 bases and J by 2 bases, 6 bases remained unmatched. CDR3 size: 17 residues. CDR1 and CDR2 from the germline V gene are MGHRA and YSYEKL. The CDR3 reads CASSHPGQGDPGNTIYF. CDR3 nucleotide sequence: TGCGCCAGCAGCCACCCGGGACAGGGGGACCCTGGAAACACCATATATTTT.